Sequencing of this T cell receptor beta chain was carried out in a study of cytomegalovirus exposure and HLA in healthy donors. Study as a whole: A subsequent analysis reported that the roughly 130 validation repertoires were produced on the same platform that had also been used for the 600 to 800 first-cohort repertoires. General observations from the study: The authors enumerated over 150 TCR beta chains as linked to cytomegalovirus. In vitro testing confirmed three CMV-associated chains as specific for CMV antigens.

Clones were sequenced by immunoSEQ multiplex PCR, and TCRdb holds only the in-frame ones, with some missing. The data hold tens of thousands of clones, with approximately 90% observed a single time. Details on this clone: Its antigen is not known.

Germline CDR1 and CDR2: SGHRS and YFSETQ. V was cut by 7 bases and J by 1 base, with 13 bases left in between. CDR3 length: 14 amino acids. Sequenced material: PBMCs. V gene TRBV5-1 combines with J gene TRBJ2-3, with D possibly TRBD2 on 5 matching bases. This TCR came from a woman under 30 in good health and CMV-seronegative. CDR3 coding DNA: TGCGCCAGCGAAGAGGGCGGACGCACAGATACGCAGTATTTT. Protein: CASEEGGRTDTQYF.